Each of the 23 T cell receptor beta chains below was sequenced from the same sample in a study of control samples from healthy donors and cancer patients. Sequencing was performed with immunoSEQ multiplex PCR; in TCRdb, only in-frame clones are kept and a portion is missing. This sample has roughly 130,000 clones, with approximately 92% found just once. The specimen was blood. The source of these receptors is a man aged 18 to 30 in good health.

This clone was seen just once. This chain connects TRBV5-1 to TRBJ2-3; D uncertain. V was pared by 0 bases and J by 4 bases, with 9 bases between. The CDR3 runs to 14 residues. Germline-derived CDR1 and CDR2 are SGHRS and YFSETQ. In DNA, the CDR3 is TGCGCCAGCAGCTTGGGGCCCGGCGCAGATACGCAGTATTTT. It encodes CASSLGPGADTQYF.

This clone appeared a single time. The gene calls are TRBV4-1 and TRBJ1-6, with D tentatively TRBD1 (6 bases). The V and J ends lost 1 base and 0 bases respectively, with 19 bases between them. The CDR3 runs to 20 residues. Per the germline V gene, CDR1 is MGHRA and CDR2 is YSYEKL. CDR3 sequence (DNA): TGCGCCAGCAGCCAAGTTTTTCCTCCGGACAGCAGCTCCTATAATTCACCCCTCCACTTT. As protein: CASSQVFPPDSSSYNSPLHF.

This clone came up once. The chain uses TRBV7-6 and TRBJ2-1; maybe TRBD1 (6 bases). The CDR3 is made up of 14 amino acids. The V and J ends lost 2 bases and 4 bases respectively, with 9 bases between them. Germline CDR1 SGHVS, CDR2 FNYEAQ. The CDR3 DNA reads as TGTGCCAGCAGCTTAACAGGGTTGTACAATGAGCAGTTCTTC. This gives the protein CASSLTGLYNEQFF.

The chain combines TRBV15 with TRBJ2-5; tentative D call: TRBD1 (5 bases). Germline CDR1 LNHNV, CDR2 YYDKDF (reference sequence). This CDR3 region has 14 residues. V lost 0 bases, J lost 2 bases, and 7 bases lay in between. DNA of the CDR3: TGTGCCACCAGCAGAGATGGGGCACAAGAGACCCAGTACTTC. Translated, it gives CATSRDGAQETQYF.

This clone is a singleton in its sample. The J gene is TRBJ1-2, the V gene TRBV30; D unresolved. The germline V and J ends were trimmed by 4 bases and 7 bases, with 16 bases remaining between them. The CDR3 extends over 13 amino acids. Germline values: CDR1 GTSNPN, CDR2 SVGIG (reference sequence). The CDR3 DNA follows: TGTGCCTGGACCCCAGTCACTTCACGTGGCTACACCTTC. Its translation is CAWTPVTSRGYTF.

The J gene is TRBJ1-1, the V gene TRBV10-2; no definite D call. Germline V gene data show CDR1 as WSHSY and CDR2 as SAAADI. Trimming removed 7 bases at V and 6 bases at J, with 18 bases between. The CDR3 is 14 amino acids. The CDR3 sequence is CASKSVDDAAEAFF. The CDR3 DNA reads TGCGCCAGCAAGAGCGTCGATGATGCGGCTGAAGCTTTCTTT.

The rearrangement joins TRBV6-5 to TRBJ1-2; TRBD1 agrees at 10 bases. The CDR3 is made up of 14 amino acids. V was pared by 6 bases and J by 8 bases, with 9 bases of the junction left unmatched. CDR1 MNHEY and CDR2 SVGAGI come from the germline V gene. The CDR3 region is CASRQTGGQRGYTF. DNA of the CDR3: TGTGCCAGCAGACAGACAGGGGGCCAGAGGGGCTACACCTTC.

The chain combines TRBV28 with TRBJ1-6; 9 bases match TRBD1. With V trimmed by 7 bases and J by 10 bases, 5 bases remained unmatched. CDR3 length: 13 amino acids. The germline V gene encodes CDR1 MDHEN and CDR2 SYDVKM. In DNA form, the CDR3 reads TGTGCCAGCACCGGGACAGGGTGGTCACCCCTCCACTTT. Translated, it gives CASTGTGWSPLHF.

This clone was recorded only once. The rearrangement joins TRBV11-2 to TRBJ1-6, with D uncertain. Trimming pared 5 bases from V and 19 bases from J, leaving 18 bases between. Germline V gives CDR1 SGHAT, CDR2 FQNNGV. CDR3 size: 12 residues. The CDR3 here is CASSPISSPGHF. CDR3 DNA sequence: TGTGCCAGCAGCCCCATCAGCTCCCCGGGGCACTTT.

The V gene is TRBV4-2, the J gene TRBJ1-1; D possibly corresponds to TRBD1 (6 bases). CDR3 length: 15 residues. The germline V and J ends were trimmed by 4 bases and 0 bases, with 12 bases remaining between them. Germline V gene sequence: CDR1 LGHNA, CDR2 YNFKEQ. Here the CDR3 DNA reads TGTGCCAGCAGCCCCCGACAGGACATGAACACTGAAGCTTTCTTT. Translating gives CASSPRQDMNTEAFF.

V usage is TRBV29-1 and J usage is TRBJ2-7, with 9 bases lining up with TRBD1. This CDR3 spans 15 amino acids. Losses at the gene ends were 5 bases for V and 7 bases for J; bases not matched to a gene: 15. Germline V lookup: CDR1 SQVTM, CDR2 ANQGSEA. The CDR3 DNA sequence: TGCAGCGTTACAGGGGGCGCGATCCCGATGGGGGAGCAGTACTTC. This translates into CSVTGGAIPMGEQYF.

V usage is TRBV12-1 and J usage is TRBJ2-7; the table names TRBD2, a call not compared with the DNA. TRBV12-1 is an annotated pseudogene. The CDR3 has 14 residues. DNA for the CDR3: TGTGCCAGCAGCTTTTCTACCGCTTTCTACGAGCAGTACGTC. Its translation: CASSFSTAFYEQYV.

This chain joins TRBV4-2 and TRBJ2-7; 9 bases align to TRBD1. The V gene's germline CDR1 is LGHNA and CDR2 YNFKEQ. The length of the CDR3 is 15 residues. V was pared by 0 bases and J by 5 bases, with 5 bases of the junction left unmatched. The DNA for the CDR3 is TGTGCCAGCAGCCAAGAAGGAGGGACAGGGAACGAGCAGTACTTC. Protein product: CASSQEGGTGNEQYF.

The V call is TRBV11-3, the J call TRBJ2-4; 7 bases map to TRBD2. J gave up 7 bases and V 1 base, and 4 bases lay outside the gene matches. Germline values: CDR1 SGHNT, CDR2 YENEEA. The CDR3 sequence is 14 residues long. The CDR3 reads CASSLGLALNIQYF. Here the CDR3 DNA reads TGTGCCAGCAGCTTAGGACTAGCCCTCAACATTCAGTACTTC. The whole variable domain, remainder taken from reference TRBV11-3 and TRBJ2-4, is EAGVVQSPRYKIIEKKQPVAFWCNPISGHNTLYWYLQNLGQGPELLIRYENEEAVDDSQLPKDRFSAERLKGVDSTLKIQPAELGDSAVYLCASSLGLALNIQYFGAGTRLSVL.

This sequence joins TRBV11-3 and TRBJ2-7; D is unresolved. Germline CDR1 and CDR2: SGHNT and YENEEA. The V and J ends lost 5 bases and 5 bases respectively, with 13 bases between them. The CDR3 is 13 amino acids. The CDR3 bases are TGTGCCAGCAGCGGCCTAGAATCAGACGAGCAGTACGTC. It yields the protein CASSGLESDEQYV.

Note on this clone: The junction shows a germline mismatch at one end, possibly a read error. This chain joins TRBV12-5 and TRBJ1-5; D gene uncertain. The CDR3 covers 12 residues. Germline values: CDR1 LGHNT, CDR2 FRNRAP. CDR3 in DNA: TGCAAGGACGGTTATAGCAATCAGCCCCAGCATTTT. Amino acid sequence: CKDGYSNQPQHF.

The chain couples TRBV25-1 to TRBJ2-3; tentative D call: TRBD1 (5 bases). V shed 4 bases and J shed 3 bases, with 8 bases lying between them. This CDR3 has 13 residues. Germline CDR1 is MGHDK and CDR2 is SYGVNS. The CDR3 coding sequence is TGTGCCAGCAGTGGGCAGGGAACAGATACGCAGTATTTT. Translating it yields CASSGQGTDTQYF. Full variable domain (missing parts from reference TRBV25-1 and TRBJ2-3): EADIYQTPRYLVIGTGKKITLECSQTMGHDKMYWYQQDPGMELHLIHYSYGVNSTEKGDLSSESTVSRIRTEHFPLTLESARPSHTSQYLCASSGQGTDTQYFGPGTRLTVL.

This chain links TRBV4-1 with TRBJ1-1; no clear D gene. The CDR3 consists of 15 residues. CDR1 MGHRA and CDR2 YSYEKL come from the germline V gene. Trimming took off 7 bases at V and 2 bases at J, with 17 bases between the two ends. DNA of the CDR3: TGCGCCAGCATGGTTAGGAGTGGTGAAAACACTGAAGCTTTCTTT. Its protein product is CASMVRSGENTEAFF.

The genes are TRBV6-5 and TRBJ2-5; D uncertain. Trimming cost V 6 bases and J 7 bases, with 9 bases left between them. The germline V gene has CDR1 MNHEY and CDR2 SVGAGI. The CDR3 sequence is 11 residues long. CDR3 protein: CASRVGGTQYF. CDR3 sequence (DNA): TGTGCCAGCAGGGTGGGCGGGACCCAGTACTTC.

The chain carries TRBV2 and TRBJ2-3; no reliable D call. CDR1 is SNHLY, CDR2 FYNNEI, per germline. This CDR3 has 13 residues. The ends were cut back, 4 bases at V and 0 bases at J, with 5 bases in the middle. The CDR3 sequence: CASSAISTDTQYF. CDR3 nucleotide sequence: TGTGCCAGCAGTGCTATCAGCACAGATACGCAGTATTTT.

The rearrangement links TRBV7-9 to TRBJ1-1; D call uncertain. In germline, CDR1 is SEHNR, CDR2 FQNEAQ (reference sequence). The CDR3 spans 13 residues. V was pared by 5 bases and J by 1 base, with 8 bases between. CDR3 protein: CASSPRQNTEAFF. DNA of the CDR3: TGTGCCAGCAGCCCCCGACAGAACACTGAAGCTTTCTTT.

This clone is a singleton in its sample. J is TRBJ1-1 and V is TRBV9; unclear D gene. This CDR3 is built from 14 residues. The V end was cut by 0 bases, the J end by 4 bases, with 10 bases between. The germline gives CDR1 SGDLS, CDR2 YYNGEE. DNA of the CDR3: TGTGCCAGCAGCGTAGCGGGAGGTAGCACTGAAGCTTTCTTT. Its translation is CASSVAGGSTEAFF.

This chain joins TRBV11-3 and TRBJ1-4; D gene unclear. The germline V and J ends were trimmed by 4 bases and 5 bases, with 2 bases remaining between them. CDR1 is SGHNT and CDR2 is YENEEA in the germline V gene. This CDR3 is built from 11 residues. In DNA form, the CDR3 reads TGTGCCAGCAGCTCGAATGAAAAACTGTTTTTT. This gives the protein CASSSNEKLFF.